This entry concerns a single TCR beta chain. The antigen is unknown. Data came from immunoSEQ multiplex PCR; TCRdb stores just in-frame clones and leaves some out. The table shows several thousand clones, with 70% to 80% occurring only once. This entry comes from a study of T cell clonotyping in hematopoietic cell transplantation. Study-level points and caveats: Few recipient clonotypes overlapped donors; over 95% were de novo at given depth.

Germline V CDR1 and CDR2: SGHNT, YENEEA. V lost 0 bases to trimming and J lost 13 bases; unmatched junction nucleotides: 5. This CDR3 contains 13 residues. This sample comprised peripheral blood mononuclear cells, obtained 100 days after allogeneic stem cell transplant. V is TRBV11-3 and J is TRBJ2-1; the match to TRBD2 covers 8 bases. The TCR originated in a male patient aged 55 to 69 who had an allogeneic stem cell transplant, so T cells may come from the graft donor. Some clones in this sample may be carry-over from other donors' samples. The CDR3 is CASSLEAGDKQFF. The CDR3 DNA reads as TGTGCCAGCAGCTTAGAAGCGGGAGATAAACAGTTCTTC.